The 8 T cell receptor beta chains reported below all come from one sample, sequenced in a study of T cell clonality in common variable immunodeficiency. Some clones are missing from TCRdb's copy, which holds only in-frame ones; the method was immunoSEQ multiplex PCR. The sample includes roughly 34,000 clones, none of them occurring once. The sample taken for sequencing was peripheral blood mononuclear cells. These receptors all come from a person between 18 and 69 years old in good health.

This clone occurred many times. Partial CDR3 DNA: TGTGCCAGTAGTAAACGGACAGGGGCCTACGAG. Its protein is CASSKRTGAYE. The complete CDR3 protein is CASSKRTGAYEQYF. The chain links TRBV19 to TRBJ2-7; TRBD1 aligns across 9 bases. Coverage ceases 3 residues before the CDR3 finishes, and the germline J gene fills in the end. CDR3 length: 14 amino acids. The germline V gene encodes CDR1 LNHDA and CDR2 SQIVND (reference sequence). Unmatched junction bases numbered 3, after V lost 4 bases and J lost 2 bases.

This clone was picked up many times. The read terminates 3 residues ahead of where the CDR3 ends, so the germline J gene completes it. V and J are TRBV15 and TRBJ2-7; 7 bases align to TRBD1. The germline V gene encodes CDR1 LNHNV and CDR2 YYDKDF (reference sequence). The junction had 8 bases not matched to a gene; V was cut back by 4 bases and J by 2 bases. The CDR3 is 15 amino acids. The CDR3 loop is CATSTDREAAYEQYF. Incomplete CDR3 DNA: TGTGCCACCAGCACCGACAGGGAAGCAGCCTACGAG. Drawing the rest from reference TRBV15 and TRBJ2-7, the complete variable domain is DAMVIQNPRYQVTQFGKPVTLSCSQTLNHNVMYWYQQKSSQAPKLLFHYYDKDFNNEADTPDNFQSRRPNTSFCFLDIRSPGLGDTAMYLCATSTDREAAYEQYFGPGTRLTVT.

The table lists this clone with many counts. Sequencing ends 3 residues short of the CDR3 end; the germline J gene provides the rest. The rearrangement uses TRBV20-1 and TRBJ2-5, with 8 bases identical to TRBD1. The CDR3 has 16 amino acids. Germline V gene data show CDR1 as DFQATT and CDR2 as SNEGSKA (reference sequence). Losses at the gene ends were 2 bases for V and 5 bases for J; bases not matched to a gene: 13. This chain's CDR3 is CSARTQGAGGWETQYF. The covered CDR3 bases are TGCAGTGCTAGAACCCAGGGGGCAGGGGGCTGGGAGACC.

This clone was counted many times. Coverage ceases 3 residues before the CDR3 finishes, and the germline J gene fills in the end. The rearrangement links TRBV7-2 to TRBJ1-2; D not resolved. In germline, CDR1 is SGHTA, CDR2 FQGNSA. The CDR3 totals 12 residues. CDR3 bases read: TGTGCCAGCAGCTACTCGTTTGAGGGC. Protein sequence: CASSYSFEG. The whole CDR3 sequence is CASSYSFEGYTF.

This clone has a count of ten or more. The read gets to within 3 residues of the CDR3 end, and the germline J gene fills in the rest. J is TRBJ1-1 and V is TRBV6-2 or TRBV6-3, with D unclear. Looked up from germline, CDR1 is MNHEY and CDR2 is SVGEGT. V was trimmed by 4 bases and J by 3 bases, leaving 6 bases between them. The CDR3 consists of 12 residues. The CDR3 protein is CASSFGYTEAFF. Incomplete CDR3 DNA: TGTGCCAGCAGTTTCGGGTACACTGAA.

This clone was seen repeatedly, ten times or more. The read falls 3 residues short of the CDR3 end, and the missing part is taken from the germline J gene. The chain recombines TRBV6-2 or TRBV6-3 with TRBJ1-6, with 9 bases identical to TRBD1. Germline V CDR1 and CDR2: MNHEY, SVGEGT. The ends lost 4 bases at V and 9 bases at J; junction bases unmatched: 4. The CDR3 sequence is 14 residues long. The CDR3 here is CASSLDRGVSPLHF. Partial CDR3 DNA: TGTGCCAGCAGTTTGGACAGGGGTGTTTCACCC.

This clone has at least ten counts. The read stops 3 residues short of the end of the CDR3; the missing end is completed from the germline J gene. The rearrangement joins TRBV20-1 to TRBJ2-3; 8 bases match TRBD1. Trimming cost V 0 bases and J 2 bases; bases outside gene matches: 1. The length of the CDR3 is 14 residues. CDR1 DFQATT and CDR2 SNEGSKA come from the germline V gene (reference sequence). This CDR3 is CSARDRGLTDTQYF. The CDR3 bases that were read are TGCAGTGCTAGAGACAGGGGGCTCACAGATACG.

This clone was counted ten times or more. The observed sequence ends 3 residues before the CDR3 terminus, with the missing tail filled in from the germline J gene. V usage is TRBV20-1 and J usage is TRBJ2-7; 8 bases line up with TRBD1. Germline lookup yields CDR1 DFQATT and CDR2 SNEGSKA (reference sequence). V was clipped by 0 bases and J by 6 bases; unmatched bases: 10. This CDR3 is built from 15 residues. Partial CDR3 DNA: TGCAGTGCTAGAGACATCAGGGGGCTTTTTGTCGAG. The encoded protein is CSARDIRGLFVE. The entire CDR3 reads CSARDIRGLFVEQYF.